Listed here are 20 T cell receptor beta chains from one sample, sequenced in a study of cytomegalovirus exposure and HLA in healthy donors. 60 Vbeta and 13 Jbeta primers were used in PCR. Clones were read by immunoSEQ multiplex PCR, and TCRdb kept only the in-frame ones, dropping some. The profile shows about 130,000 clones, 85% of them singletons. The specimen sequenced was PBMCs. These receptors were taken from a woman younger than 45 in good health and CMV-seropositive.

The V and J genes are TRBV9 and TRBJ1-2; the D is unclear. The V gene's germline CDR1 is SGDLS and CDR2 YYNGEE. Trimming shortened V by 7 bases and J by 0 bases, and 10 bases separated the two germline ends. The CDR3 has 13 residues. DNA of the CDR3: TGTGCCAGCGCACCGAGTACTAACTATGGCTACACCTTC. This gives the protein CASAPSTNYGYTF.

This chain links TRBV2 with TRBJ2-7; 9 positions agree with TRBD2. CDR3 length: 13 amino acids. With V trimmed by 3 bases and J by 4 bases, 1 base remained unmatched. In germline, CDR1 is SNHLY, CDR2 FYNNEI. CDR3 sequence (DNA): TGTGCCAGCAGTGATAGCGGGAGATACGAGCAGTACTTC. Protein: CASSDSGRYEQYF.

The CDR3 DNA reads TGCAGCGTTGGAGGCCGCTTAATGGCTGAAGCTTTCTTT. Protein sequence: CSVGGRLMAEAFF. The chain employs TRBV29-1 and TRBJ1-1, with D unresolved. V dropped 4 bases and J dropped 6 bases, with 15 bases sitting between them. The CDR3 sequence is 13 residues long. Germline V gives CDR1 SQVTM, CDR2 ANQGSEA.

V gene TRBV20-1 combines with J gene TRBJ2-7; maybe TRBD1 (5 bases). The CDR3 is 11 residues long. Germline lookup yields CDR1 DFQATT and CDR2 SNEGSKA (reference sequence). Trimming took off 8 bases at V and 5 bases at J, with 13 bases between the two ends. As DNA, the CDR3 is TGCAGTATAAACAGGATCAACGAGCAGTACTTC. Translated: CSINRINEQYF.

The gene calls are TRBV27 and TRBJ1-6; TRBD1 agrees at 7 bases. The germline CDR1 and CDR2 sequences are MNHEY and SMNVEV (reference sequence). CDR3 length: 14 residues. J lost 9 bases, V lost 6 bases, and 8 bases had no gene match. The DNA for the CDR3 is TGTGCCAGCAGCCCCCGACAGGGAGGTTCACCCCTCCACTTT. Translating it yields CASSPRQGGSPLHF.

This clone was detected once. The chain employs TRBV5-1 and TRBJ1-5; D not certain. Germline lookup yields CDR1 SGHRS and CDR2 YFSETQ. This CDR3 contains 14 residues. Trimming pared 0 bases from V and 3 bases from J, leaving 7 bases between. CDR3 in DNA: TGCGCCAGCAGCTTGGGGGAGTACAATCAGCCCCAGCATTTT. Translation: CASSLGEYNQPQHF.

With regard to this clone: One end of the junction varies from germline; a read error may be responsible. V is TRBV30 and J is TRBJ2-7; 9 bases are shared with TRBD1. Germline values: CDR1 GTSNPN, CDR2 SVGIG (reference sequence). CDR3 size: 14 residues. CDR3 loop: CASDQRQGVYGQYF. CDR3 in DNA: TGTGCCTCGGACCAGAGACAGGGGGTTTACGGGCAGTACTTC.

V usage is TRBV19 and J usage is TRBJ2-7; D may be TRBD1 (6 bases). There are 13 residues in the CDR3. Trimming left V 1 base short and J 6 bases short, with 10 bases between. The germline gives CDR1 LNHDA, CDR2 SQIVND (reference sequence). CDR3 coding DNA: TGTGCCAGTAGTATAGTGCCGACAGGCGAGCAGTACTTC. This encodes CASSIVPTGEQYF. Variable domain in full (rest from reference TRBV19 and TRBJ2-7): DGGITQSPKYLFRKEGQNVTLSCEQNLNHDAMYWYRQDPGQGLRLIYYSQIVNDFQKGDIAEGYSVSREKKESFPLTVTSAQKNPTAFYLCASSIVPTGEQYFGPGTRLTVT.

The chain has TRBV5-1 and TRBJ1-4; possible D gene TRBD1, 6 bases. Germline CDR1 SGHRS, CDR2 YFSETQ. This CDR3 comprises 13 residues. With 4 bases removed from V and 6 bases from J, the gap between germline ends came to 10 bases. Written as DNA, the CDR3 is TGCGCCAGCAGCCGGGACACAGATGAAAAACTGTTTTTT. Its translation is CASSRDTDEKLFF. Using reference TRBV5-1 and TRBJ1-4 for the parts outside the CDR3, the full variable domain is KAGVTQTPRYLIKTRGQQVTLSCSPISGHRSVSWYQQTPGQGLQFLFEYFSETQRNKGNFPGRFSGRQFSNSRSEMNVSTLELGDSALYLCASSRDTDEKLFFGSGTQLSVL.

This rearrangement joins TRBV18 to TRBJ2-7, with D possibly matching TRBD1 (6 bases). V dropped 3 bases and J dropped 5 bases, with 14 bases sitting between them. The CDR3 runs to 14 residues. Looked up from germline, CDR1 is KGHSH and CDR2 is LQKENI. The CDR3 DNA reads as TGTGCCAGCTCACCTTTCCAGGGGAAGGACGAGCAGTACTTC. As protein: CASSPFQGKDEQYF.

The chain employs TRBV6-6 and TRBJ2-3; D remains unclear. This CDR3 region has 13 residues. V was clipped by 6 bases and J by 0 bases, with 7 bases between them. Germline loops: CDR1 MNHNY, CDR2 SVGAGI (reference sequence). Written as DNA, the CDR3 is TGTGCCAGCAGACGCGCTAGCACAGATACGCAGTATTTT. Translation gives CASRRASTDTQYF.

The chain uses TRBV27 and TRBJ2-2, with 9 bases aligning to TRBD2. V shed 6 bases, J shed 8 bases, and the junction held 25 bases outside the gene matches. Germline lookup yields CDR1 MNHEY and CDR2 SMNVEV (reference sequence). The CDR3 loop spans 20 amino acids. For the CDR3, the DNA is TGTGCCAGCAGCCCCCTCCGACTAGCGGAGAGATGGGGGCAAGGGGGGGAGCTGTTTTTT. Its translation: CASSPLRLAERWGQGGELFF.

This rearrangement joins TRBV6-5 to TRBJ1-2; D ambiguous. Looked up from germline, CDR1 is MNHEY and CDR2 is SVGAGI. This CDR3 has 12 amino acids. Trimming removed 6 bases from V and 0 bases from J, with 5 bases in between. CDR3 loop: CASRRANYGYTF. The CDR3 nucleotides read TGTGCCAGCAGGAGGGCTAACTATGGCTACACCTTC.

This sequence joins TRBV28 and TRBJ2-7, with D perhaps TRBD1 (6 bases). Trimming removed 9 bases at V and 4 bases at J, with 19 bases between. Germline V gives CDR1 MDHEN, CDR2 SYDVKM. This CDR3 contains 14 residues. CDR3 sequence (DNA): TGTGCCAGTAATAGTAGGGGGAGTAAGTACGAGCAGTACTTC. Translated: CASNSRGSKYEQYF.

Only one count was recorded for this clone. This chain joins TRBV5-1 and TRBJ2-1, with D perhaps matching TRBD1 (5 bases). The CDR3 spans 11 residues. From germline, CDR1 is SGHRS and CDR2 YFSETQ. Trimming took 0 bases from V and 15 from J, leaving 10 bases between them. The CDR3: CASSLEGSPFF. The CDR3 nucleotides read TGCGCCAGCAGCTTGGAGGGGTCTCCGTTCTTC.

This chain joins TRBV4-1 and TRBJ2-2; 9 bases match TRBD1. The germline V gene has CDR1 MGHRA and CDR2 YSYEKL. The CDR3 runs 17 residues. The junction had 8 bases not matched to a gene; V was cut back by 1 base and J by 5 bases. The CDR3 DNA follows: TGCGCCAGCAGCCAAGGGCGGGGACAGGGAAGGACCGGGGAGCTGTTTTTT. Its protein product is CASSQGRGQGRTGELFF.

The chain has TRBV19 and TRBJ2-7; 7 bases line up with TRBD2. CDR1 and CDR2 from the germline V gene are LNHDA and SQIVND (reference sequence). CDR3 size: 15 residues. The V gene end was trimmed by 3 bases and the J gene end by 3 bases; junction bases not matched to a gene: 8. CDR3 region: CASSIGSGDHYEQYF. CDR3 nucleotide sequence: TGTGCCAGTAGTATCGGGAGCGGGGACCACTACGAGCAGTACTTC.

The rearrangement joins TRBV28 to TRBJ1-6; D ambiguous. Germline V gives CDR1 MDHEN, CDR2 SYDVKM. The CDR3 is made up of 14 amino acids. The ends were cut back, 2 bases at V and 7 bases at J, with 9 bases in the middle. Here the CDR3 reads CASSLAGLNSPLHF. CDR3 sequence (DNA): TGTGCCAGCAGTTTAGCCGGGTTAAATTCACCCCTCCACTTT.

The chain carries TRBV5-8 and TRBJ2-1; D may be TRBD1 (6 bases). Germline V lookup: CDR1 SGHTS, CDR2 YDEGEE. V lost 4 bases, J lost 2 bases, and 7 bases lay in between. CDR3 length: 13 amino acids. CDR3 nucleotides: TGTGCCAGCAGCGGGGGCCCCTACAATGAGCAGTTCTTC. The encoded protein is CASSGGPYNEQFF.

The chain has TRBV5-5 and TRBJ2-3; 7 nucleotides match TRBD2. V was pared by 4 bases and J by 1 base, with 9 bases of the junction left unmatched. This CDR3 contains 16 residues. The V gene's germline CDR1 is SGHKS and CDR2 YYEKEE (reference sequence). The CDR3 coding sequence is TGTGCCAGCAGCGGGGAGGGCGGACTCCGCACAGATACGCAGTATTTT. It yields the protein CASSGEGGLRTDTQYF.